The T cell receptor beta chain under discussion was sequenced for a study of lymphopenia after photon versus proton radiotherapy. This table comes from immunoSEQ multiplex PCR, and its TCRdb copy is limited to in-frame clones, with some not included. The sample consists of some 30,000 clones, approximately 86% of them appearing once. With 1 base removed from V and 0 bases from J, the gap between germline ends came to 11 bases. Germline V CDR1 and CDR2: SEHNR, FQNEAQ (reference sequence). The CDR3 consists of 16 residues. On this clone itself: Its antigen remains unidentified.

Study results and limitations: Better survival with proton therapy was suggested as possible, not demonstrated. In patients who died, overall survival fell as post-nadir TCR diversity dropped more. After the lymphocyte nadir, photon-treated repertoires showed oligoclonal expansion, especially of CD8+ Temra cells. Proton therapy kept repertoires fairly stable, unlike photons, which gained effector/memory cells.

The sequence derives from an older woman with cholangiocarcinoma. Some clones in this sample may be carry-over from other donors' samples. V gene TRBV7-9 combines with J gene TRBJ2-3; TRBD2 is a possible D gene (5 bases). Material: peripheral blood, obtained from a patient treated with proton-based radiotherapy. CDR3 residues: CASSLGGWSSTDTQYF. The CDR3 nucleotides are TGTGCCAGCAGCTTAGGCGGGTGGTCTAGCACAGATACGCAGTATTTT.